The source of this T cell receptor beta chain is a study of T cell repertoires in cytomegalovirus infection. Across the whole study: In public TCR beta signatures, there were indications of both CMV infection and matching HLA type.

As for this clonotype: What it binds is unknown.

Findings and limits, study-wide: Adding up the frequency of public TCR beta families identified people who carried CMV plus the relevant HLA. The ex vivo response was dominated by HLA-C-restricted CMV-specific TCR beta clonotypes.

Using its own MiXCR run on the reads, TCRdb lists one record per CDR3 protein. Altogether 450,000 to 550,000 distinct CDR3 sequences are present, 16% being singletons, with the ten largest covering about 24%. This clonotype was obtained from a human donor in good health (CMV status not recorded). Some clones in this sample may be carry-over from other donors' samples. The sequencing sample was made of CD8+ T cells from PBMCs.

DNA for the CDR3: TGTGCCAGCGAGGGAGAGGGGGCCTACTATGGCTACACCTTC. Translation gives CASEGEGAYYGYTF. The chain links TRBV7-9 to TRBJ1-2; 7 bases map to TRBD1. Unmatched junction bases numbered 9, after V lost 8 bases and J lost 3 bases. Per germline, CDR1 SEHNR and CDR2 FQNEAQ (reference sequence). This CDR3 is built from 14 residues.